A single sample gave rise to the 26 T cell receptor beta chains below, sequenced in a study of T-cell memory formation after mild COVID-19. TCRdb independently ran MiXCR on the 5' RACE reads; one entry per CDR3 protein. This table has under 250,000 distinct CDR3 sequences, over 9.5% appearing once. Sequencing was performed on PBMCs or a T cell subset sorted from them (not recorded which). The receptors derive from a man aged 18 to 29 who had mild COVID-19 (a few samples of this study predate the infection). Cell type and time point are not known.

This clonotype was detected only a few times. The chain has TRBV7-2 and TRBJ1-1, with 9 positions matching TRBD1. In germline, CDR1 is SGHTA, CDR2 FQGNSA. With 5 bases clipped from V and 0 bases from J, the junction kept 1 base outside the gene matches. The CDR3 loop spans 14 amino acids. The chain's CDR3 is CASSRQGVNTEAFF. CDR3 bases: TGTGCCAGCAGCCGACAGGGGGTGAACACTGAAGCTTTCTTT.

The chain uses TRBV10-3 and TRBJ1-1; D might be TRBD1 (5 bases). This CDR3 has 13 residues. V was trimmed by 7 bases and J by 4 bases, leaving 13 bases between them. Per germline, CDR1 ENHRY and CDR2 SYGVKD. CDR3 sequence (DNA): TGTGCCATCATGAGGGGTGATGGCACTGAAGCTTTCTTT. This sequence encodes CAIMRGDGTEAFF.

This sequence joins TRBV21-1 and TRBJ1-2; no DNA check was done on the table's D call, TRBD1. TRBV21-1 is assigned pseudogene status. The CDR3 has 16 amino acids. CDR3 nucleotide sequence: TGTGCCAGCAGCGCACGAATGGGACAGGGAGACTATGGCTACACCTTC. It encodes CASSARMGQGDYGYTF.

This clonotype was seen only a few times. The V and J genes are TRBV4-1 and TRBJ1-2; tentatively, D is TRBD1 (6 bases). Germline V gene data show CDR1 as MGHRA and CDR2 as YSYEKL. The CDR3 is made up of 16 amino acids. V lost 2 bases, J lost 4 bases, and 17 bases lay in between. CDR3 region: CASSQPPSGAGYGYTF. For the CDR3, the DNA is TGCGCCAGCAGCCAACCACCCTCGGGGGCTGGCTATGGCTACACCTTC.

The chain is built from TRBV7-8 and TRBJ1-5; D is uncertain. This CDR3 has 12 amino acids. Germline CDR1 and CDR2: SGHVS and FQNEAQ. V dropped 5 bases and J dropped 6 bases, with 8 bases sitting between them. The CDR3 DNA follows: TGTGCCAGCAGCCGTGGGGTTCAGCCCCAGCATTTT. Translation: CASSRGVQPQHF.

There are many counts of this clonotype. This CDR3 reads CASSFSQGHGYTF. In DNA, the CDR3 is TGCGCCAGCAGCTTCAGTCAGGGACATGGCTACACCTTC. V and J are TRBV5-1 and TRBJ1-2, with D perhaps matching TRBD1 (5 bases). CDR3 length: 13 residues. The germline V gene has CDR1 SGHRS and CDR2 YFSETQ. V lost 2 bases, J lost 6 bases, and 11 bases lay in between.

This chain connects TRBV7-2 to TRBJ2-5, with D tentatively TRBD1 or TRBD2 (5 bases each). The CDR3 length is 13 residues. V was cut by 7 bases and J by 6 bases, with 15 bases left in between. CDR1 and CDR2 (germline): SGHTA, FQGNSA. Here the CDR3 DNA reads TGTGCCAGCACCTCGGGACCAATGAAGACCCAGTACTTC. It specifies CASTSGPMKTQYF.

This clonotype was counted a few times. The chain combines TRBV10-3 with TRBJ2-3; TRBD2 might be the D (7 bases). Germline V gives CDR1 ENHRY, CDR2 SYGVKD. V lost 0 bases and J lost 8, with 18 bases in between. The CDR3 contains 16 residues. The CDR3 coding sequence is TGTGCCATCAGTGAGTCCAGGGTGGGGGGGCCTGCTACGCAGTATTTT. Protein product: CAISESRVGGPATQYF.

A few counts support this clonotype. This chain uses TRBV7-9 with TRBJ1-1, with TRBD1 matching over 7 bases. Germline V lookup: CDR1 SEHNR, CDR2 FQNEAQ (reference sequence). J gave up 4 bases and V 3 bases, and 5 bases lay outside the gene matches. The CDR3 runs to 14 residues. CDR3 amino acids: CASSFVTGSTEAFF. CDR3 nucleotides: TGTGCCAGCAGCTTCGTGACAGGGTCCACTGAAGCTTTCTTT.

The sample holds many counts of this clonotype. The chain carries TRBV7-9 and TRBJ2-1, with TRBD1 as a possible D gene (6 bases). Germline-derived CDR1 and CDR2 are SEHNR and FQNEAQ (reference sequence). V lost 6 bases and J lost 2, with 23 bases in between. The CDR3 is 18 amino acids. CDR3 sequence: CASSKKYRQALPYNEQFF. The CDR3 nucleotides are TGTGCCAGCAGTAAAAAGTATAGACAGGCCTTGCCCTACAATGAGCAGTTCTTC. Supplemented by reference TRBV7-9 and TRBJ2-1, the full variable domain reads DTGVSQNPRHKITKRGQNVTFRCDPISEHNRLYWYRQTLGQGPEFLTYFQNEAQLEKSRLLSDRFSAERPKGSFSTLEIQRTEQGDSAMYLCASSKKYRQALPYNEQFFGPGTRLTVL.

This clonotype was counted many times. This rearrangement joins TRBV2 to TRBJ1-1; 10 positions agree with TRBD1. The V gene's germline CDR1 is SNHLY and CDR2 FYNNEI. The CDR3 runs 15 residues. V gave up 2 bases and J gave up 4 bases; unmatched junction bases: 4. CDR3 loop: CASSERTGGITEAFF. Here the CDR3 DNA reads TGTGCCAGCAGTGAACGGACAGGGGGGATCACTGAAGCTTTCTTT.

This clonotype was seen only a few times. The DNA for the CDR3 is TGCGCCAGCAGCTTGGCCTGGGGACAGGGGGCGCGTAGCTATGGCTACACCTTC. The encoded protein is CASSLAWGQGARSYGYTF. J is TRBJ1-2 and V is TRBV5-1, with TRBD1 identical over 12 bases. Germline V gives CDR1 SGHRS, CDR2 YFSETQ. This CDR3 region has 18 residues. V dropped 0 bases and J dropped 4; count of bases not matched to a gene: 10. The whole variable domain, filled in from reference TRBV5-1 and TRBJ1-2, reads KAGVTQTPRYLIKTRGQQVTLSCSPISGHRSVSWYQQTPGQGLQFLFEYFSETQRNKGNFPGRFSGRQFSNSRSEMNVSTLELGDSALYLCASSLAWGQGARSYGYTFGSGTRLTVV.

This clonotype rates as medium-sized. This chain uses TRBV7-2 with TRBJ2-7; possible D gene TRBD1, 7 bases. From germline, CDR1 is SGHTA and CDR2 FQGNSA. This CDR3 has 16 amino acids. The V gene lost 5 bases and the J gene lost 3 bases, with 20 bases spanning the gap. The CDR3 region has the DNA TGTGCCAGCAGCATCTATGCGGGACAGTGGGACTACGAGCAGTACTTC. This sequence encodes CASSIYAGQWDYEQYF.

This clonotype came up many times. The rearrangement links TRBV12-3 or TRBV12-4 to TRBJ1-6, with D uncertain. V shed 2 bases and J shed 9 bases, with 2 bases lying between them. This CDR3 comprises 11 residues. The CDR3: CASSLSSPLHF. The CDR3 bases are TGTGCCAGCAGTTTATCTTCACCCCTCCACTTT.

Many counts were recorded for this clonotype. The V and J genes are TRBV5-1 and TRBJ2-1, with TRBD1 matching 8 bases. This CDR3 is built from 15 residues. The J segment lost 4 bases and the V segment lost 4 bases, leaving 7 bases of the junction unmatched. The germline V gene encodes CDR1 SGHRS and CDR2 YFSETQ. CDR3 bases: TGCGCCAGCAGCCTGGACAGGGCCTTATACAATGAGCAGTTCTTC. Its translation is CASSLDRALYNEQFF.

The CDR3 reads CASSPTWSANTGELFF. The DNA for the CDR3 is TGTGCCAGCAGTCCCACCTGGTCCGCGAACACCGGGGAGCTGTTTTTT. The chain links TRBV27 to TRBJ2-2; D gene uncertain. The CDR3 has 16 residues. CDR1 MNHEY and CDR2 SMNVEV come from the germline V gene (reference sequence). Trimming cost V 5 bases and J 0 bases, with 13 bases left between them.

This clonotype came up a few times. The CDR3 region has the DNA TGTGCCAGCAATCCTGACGGGAACACTGAAGCTTTCTTT. It encodes CASNPDGNTEAFF. The rearrangement uses TRBV12-3 or TRBV12-4 and TRBJ1-1; D is uncertain. V was clipped by 7 bases and J by 1 base, with 10 bases between them. The CDR3 consists of 13 residues.

This clonotype appeared a few times. This chain uses TRBV20-1 with TRBJ1-1, with unresolved D. Germline V gene lookup returns CDR1 DFQATT and CDR2 SNEGSKA (reference sequence). The CDR3 sequence is 13 residues long. Between the trimmed V and J ends, which lost 6 bases and 3 bases, there was a span of 14 bases. CDR3 nucleotides: TGCAGTGCCCCGCGGAGGGCGGACACTGAAGCTTTCTTT. It codes for CSAPRRADTEAFF.

The table lists this clonotype with many counts. J is TRBJ2-3 and V is TRBV9, with D uncertain. Trimming took 3 bases from V and 5 from J, leaving 7 bases between them. This CDR3 region has 12 residues. Germline assignment: CDR1 SGDLS and CDR2 YYNGEE. The CDR3 DNA sequence: TGTGCCAGCAGCGGTCTAGTAGATACGCAGTATTTT. This sequence encodes CASSGLVDTQYF.

This clonotype was seen a handful of times. The rearrangement joins TRBV27 to TRBJ2-7; D is undetermined. V shed 6 bases and J shed 2 bases, with 14 bases lying between them. Germline V lookup: CDR1 MNHEY, CDR2 SMNVEV (reference sequence). This CDR3 has 14 residues. CDR3 bases: TGTGCCAGCAGCCCTACCGAGGCGACCTACGAGCAGTACGTC. This encodes CASSPTEATYEQYV.

This clonotype was counted only a few times. The genes are TRBV3-1 and TRBJ1-2; TRBD1 might be the D (6 bases). Trimming took off 6 bases at V and 8 bases at J, with 16 bases between the two ends. The CDR3 is made up of 13 amino acids. Per germline, CDR1 LGHDT and CDR2 YNNKEL (reference sequence). DNA for the CDR3: TGTGCCAGCAGTCTAGACGGGGGCGGAGGCTACACCTTC. This sequence encodes CASSLDGGGGYTF.

The chain has TRBV5-1 and TRBJ2-1; D might be TRBD2 (6 bases). The CDR3 extends over 16 amino acids. Trimming shortened V by 3 bases and J by 7 bases, and 20 bases separated the two germline ends. From germline, CDR1 is SGHRS and CDR2 YFSETQ. The CDR3 loop reads CASSSLGLAVNNEQFF. Here the CDR3 DNA reads TGCGCCAGCAGCTCCCTCGGGTTAGCGGTAAATAATGAGCAGTTCTTC. Based on the CDR3 plus reference TRBV5-1 and TRBJ2-1, the full variable domain is KAGVTQTPRYLIKTRGQQVTLSCSPISGHRSVSWYQQTPGQGLQFLFEYFSETQRNKGNFPGRFSGRQFSNSRSEMNVSTLELGDSALYLCASSSLGLAVNNEQFFGPGTRLTVL.

The J gene is TRBJ1-5, the V gene TRBV5-1; D is ambiguous. V lost 0 bases to trimming and J lost 2 bases, with 15 bases between them. Germline V gene data show CDR1 as SGHRS and CDR2 as YFSETQ. This CDR3 has 17 residues. Here the CDR3 reads CASSLGTGAGGNQPQHF. The CDR3 DNA reads as TGCGCCAGCAGCTTGGGGACCGGAGCAGGTGGCAATCAGCCCCAGCATTTT.

This clonotype has just a few counts. J is TRBJ1-2 and V is TRBV12-3 or TRBV12-4; D is ambiguous. V was cut by 6 bases and J by 7 bases, with 15 bases left in between. The CDR3 extends over 13 amino acids. The CDR3 bases are TGTGCCAGCAGCCACGGTGAATCTCTTGGCTACACCTTC. Translated: CASSHGESLGYTF.

This clonotype was counted at least ten times. The genes are TRBV6-5 and TRBJ1-1; D perhaps matches TRBD1 (5 bases). V was clipped by 5 bases and J by 5 bases, with 15 bases between them. CDR3 size: 14 residues. Germline V gives CDR1 MNHEY, CDR2 SVGAGI. The CDR3 reads CASSQAAGGTEAFF. The CDR3 DNA reads as TGTGCCAGCAGTCAAGCCGCGGGGGGTACTGAAGCTTTCTTT.

This chain uses TRBV7-9 with TRBJ2-1; 8 bases align to TRBD2. The trim removed 5 bases at V and 4 bases at J, leaving 4 bases unmatched. CDR3 size: 14 residues. Per germline, CDR1 SEHNR and CDR2 FQNEAQ (reference sequence). CDR3 DNA: TGTGCCAGCAGCCCCGGGACTAGGTACAATGAGCAGTTCTTC. Its translation is CASSPGTRYNEQFF.